The T cell receptor (beta chain) under discussion was sequenced for a study of T cells after yellow fever vaccination. TCRdb independently ran MiXCR on the 5' RACE reads; one entry per CDR3 protein. The table includes 400,000 or so distinct CDR3 sequences, roughly 6.1% detected once. Trimming shortened V by 6 bases and J by 6 bases, and 7 bases separated the two germline ends. Germline assignment: CDR1 KGHDR and CDR2 SFDVKD. The CDR3 has 12 amino acids. The input for sequencing was PBMCs, taken 5 days after the yellow fever booster vaccination. The sequence came from a man aged 25 to 45 who received the YFV17D yellow fever vaccine. J is TRBJ2-2 and V is TRBV24-1; no clear D gene. The CDR3 nucleotides are TGTGCCACCAGTAATTCCGCCGGGGAGCTGTTTTTT. It encodes CATSNSAGELFF.